This T cell receptor beta chain was found in a study of blood T cell repertoires in COVID-19. Study processing details: Estimated nucleated cell counts came from reference gene primer amplification. Sequenced by immunoSEQ multiplex PCR; TCRdb stores in-frame clones only, minus some. Clone size and the V and J calls come from that table; the DNA yielded D and trimming. The sample has a few hundred thousand clones, 86% seen once. Deletions cut 0 bases from V and 1 base from J, with 12 bases between. Germline values: CDR1 WSHSY, CDR2 SAAADI. The CDR3 runs 16 residues. Source material: peripheral blood. The clonotype was recovered from an elderly man with acute or convalescent COVID-19. The V and J genes are TRBV10-2 and TRBJ2-5; TRBD2 is a possible D gene (6 bases). Here the CDR3 reads CASSESGGVVQETQYF. The CDR3 region has the DNA TGCGCCAGCAGTGAGTCGGGCGGGGTGGTCCAAGAGACCCAGTACTTC.